This T cell receptor (beta chain) was captured by sequencing in a study of shared clonotypes between healthy human individuals. Trimming at V came to 1 base and at J to 1 base, leaving 3 bases not matched to a gene. Germline V gene data show CDR1 as SGHDN and CDR2 as FVKESK. The CDR3 totals 16 residues. Using immunoSEQ multiplex PCR, the repertoire was profiled, and TCRdb retains in-frame clones only, with some absent. The table shows more than 2 million clones, with roughly 96% occurring only once. The chain combines TRBV14 with TRBJ2-2; 7 nucleotides agree with TRBD1. The clonotype originates from a man younger than 35 in good health. Sequenced input: naive CD4+ T cells sorted from blood. Subset in this sample: CD45RA+ positively selected. The CDR3 region is CASSQAGQKNTGELFF. The CDR3 nucleotides are TGTGCCAGCAGCCAAGCGGGACAGAAGAACACCGGGGAGCTGTTTTTT.